This entry concerns a single TCR beta chain. Its antigen is as yet unknown. This entry comes from a study of immune cell composition in non-small cell lung cancer. Study overall: Tumours were mainly lung adenocarcinoma or squamous cell carcinoma.

Points from the study as a whole: Lung adenocarcinomas had lower top 10 clone scores and clonality than squamous tumours.

Method: immunoSEQ multiplex PCR; TCRdb's copy keeps in-frame clones and lacks some. This table has around 4,800 clones, roughly 72% appearing once. The sequence came from a human donor with non-small cell lung cancer. Sequenced material: lung tumor tissue.

CDR3 residues: CASSLDVSGGSDTGELFF. The CDR3 DNA reads as TGTGCCAGCAGCTTAGACGTTAGCGGGGGATCGGACACCGGGGAGCTGTTTTTT. This chain connects TRBV7-7 to TRBJ2-2, with 9 bases aligning to TRBD2. The J segment lost 3 bases and the V segment lost 1 base, leaving 9 bases of the junction unmatched. CDR1 is SSHAT and CDR2 is FNYEAQ in the germline V gene (reference sequence). The CDR3 spans 18 residues.